Listed below are T cell receptor beta chains from one sample, sequenced in a study of T cell responses to AZD1222 COVID-19 vaccine. The table came from immunoSEQ multiplex PCR; TCRdb's copy has only in-frame clones and leaves some out. In the table there are about 120,000 clones, approximately 90% of which are singletons. The material was peripheral blood, obtained on day 0 of AZD1222 vaccination. The receptors come from an adult in good health. Each CDR3 is given with its conserved first and last residue. D genes are given only for firm matches. The listing skips clone size in some rows; elsewhere it reads once, few, many or a size class.

V gene,D gene,clone size,J gene,CDR3 DNA,CDR3 protein
TRBV28,TRBD1,NA,TRBJ2-2,TGTGCCAGCAGTTTATTACCGGGACAGGGGAATATCGGCACCGGGGAGCTGTTTTTT,CASSLLPGQGNIGTGELFF
TRBV7-9,NA,NA,TRBJ1-2,TGTGCCAGCAGCTTCGAGGTGTTGTATGGCTACACCTTC,CASSFEVLYGYTF
TRBV4-3,NA,NA,TRBJ1-5,TGCGCCAGCAGCCAAGCGATCGGGGGAGGCAATCAGCCCCAGCATTTT,CASSQAIGGGNQPQHF
TRBV18,TRBD2,NA,TRBJ2-5,TGTGCCAGCTCACGTCTAGCGGGGGAACAAGAGACCCAGTACTTC,CASSRLAGEQETQYF
TRBV4-3,NA,NA,TRBJ1-3,TGCGCCAGCAGCCAAGATCCAGGGAGAGACTCTGGAAACACCATATATTTT,CASSQDPGRDSGNTIYF
TRBV19,NA,NA,TRBJ1-5,TGTGCCAGTAGTAGTGACAGTAATAGCAATCAGCCCCAGCATTTT,CASSSDSNSNQPQHF
TRBV21-1,NA,NA,TRBJ1-1,NA,CASSKWAGGNTEAFF
TRBV28,NA,once,TRBJ2-6,TGTGCCAGCACGGGACTCCACAGAGGTGGGGCCAACGTCCTGACTTTC,CASTGLHRGGANVLTF
TRBV11-2,NA,NA,TRBJ1-2,TGTGCCAGCAGCTCCTTTCAGACTCTTAACTATGGCTACACCTTC,CASSSFQTLNYGYTF
TRBV5-6,NA,NA,TRBJ2-7,TGTGCCAGCAGCGGCCTATACTCGGGTTCCTACGAGCAGTACTTC,CASSGLYSGSYEQYF
TRBV11-3,TRBD1,NA,TRBJ1-1,TGTGCCAGCAGCAAAGAGACAGGGAAGAACACTGAAGCTTTCTTT,CASSKETGKNTEAFF
TRBV5-1,NA,NA,TRBJ1-6,TGCGCCAGCAGCTTGACAGGGCCCTATAATTCACCCCTCCACTTT,CASSLTGPYNSPLHF
TRBV19,TRBD2,NA,TRBJ2-1,TGTGCCAGTGGACTAGCTTACAATGAGCAGTTCTTC,CASGLAYNEQFF
TRBV9,TRBD1,NA,TRBJ1-2,TGTGCCAGCAGCGATTCGACAGCCGGGACAGGGTTCGGCTACACCTTC,CASSDSTAGTGFGYTF
TRBV30,TRBD1,NA,TRBJ2-2,TGTGCCTGGGTGGGGGACAGCGACACCGGGGAGCTGTTTTTT,CAWVGDSDTGELFF
TRBV6-5,TRBD2,once,TRBJ2-7,TGTGCCAGCAGTCGGACTAGCGGGCCGGCCTACGAGCAGTACTTC,CASSRTSGPAYEQYF
TRBV7-2,TRBD2,NA,TRBJ2-3,TGTGCCAGCAGCTCATTTCTCTTGACTAGCGGGGGTGATACGCAGTATTTT,CASSSFLLTSGGDTQYF
TRBV12-3/TRBV12-4,NA,NA,TRBJ2-2,TGTGCCAGCAGTTTACTAGCCCGGGAGCTGTTTTTT,CASSLLARELFF
TRBV9,NA,NA,TRBJ2-2,TGTGCCAGCAGCGTCAACAGGGACACCGGGGAGCTGTTTTTT,CASSVNRDTGELFF
TRBV15,NA,NA,TRBJ1-1,TGTGCCACCAGCACACCCACCCGGCGGGTTCCCGAAGCTTTCTTT,CATSTPTRRVPEAFF
TRBV11-2,NA,few,TRBJ1-1,TGTGCCAGCAGACACTTGGGGCAGATTGAAGCTTTCTTT,CASRHLGQIEAFF
TRBV29-1,TRBD1,NA,TRBJ1-5,TGCAGCGTTGACTACCCCGGGACAGGGGGAAATCAGCCCCAGCATTTT,CSVDYPGTGGNQPQHF
TRBV24-1,NA,NA,TRBJ2-3,TGTGCCACCAGTGACCCCGGTGTAGGGAAGGGGACCACAGATACGCAGTATTTT,CATSDPGVGKGTTDTQYF
TRBV5-6,NA,NA,TRBJ1-4,TGTGCCAGCAGCCCCAGGACCTCTAATGAAAAACTGTTTTTT,CASSPRTSNEKLFF
TRBV4-1,NA,NA,TRBJ2-3,TGCGCCAGCAGCCAGAGGGCACCCACAGATACGCAGTATTTT,CASSQRAPTDTQYF
TRBV12-3/TRBV12-4,TRBD1,NA,TRBJ1-5,TGTGCCAGCATGTTAGGGGGCGGTATAGCCCAGCATTTT,CASMLGGGIAQHF
TRBV2,NA,NA,TRBJ1-2,TGTGCCAGCAGTGTCTCCCATGGCTACACCTTC,CASSVSHGYTF
TRBV13,TRBD2,NA,TRBJ2-3,TGTGCCAGCAGCTTAAAACGGGGGGGCACAGATACGCAGTATTTT,CASSLKRGGTDTQYF
TRBV4-3,TRBD1,NA,TRBJ1-4,TGCGCCAGCAGCCAGATGGTAGGACAGGGGAATGAAAAACTGTTTTTT,CASSQMVGQGNEKLFF
TRBV7-2,NA,NA,TRBJ2-2,TGTGCCAGCAGCTTAGCGGGACGGGCCGGGGAGCTGTTTTTT,CASSLAGRAGELFF
TRBV7-9,NA,once,TRBJ1-1,TGTGCCAGCAGCTCAGGCCGTATCAGCACTGAAGCTTTCTTT,CASSSGRISTEAFF
TRBV4-1,TRBD2,NA,TRBJ2-1,TGCGCCAGCAGCCACCCCGGGACTAGCGGGGGGAGCTCCTACAATGAGCAGTTCTTC,CASSHPGTSGGSSYNEQFF
TRBV6-6,TRBD1,NA,TRBJ1-5,TGTGCCAGCAGGCCAACAGGGGGCGCACATCAGCCCCAGCATTTT,CASRPTGGAHQPQHF
TRBV27,TRBD2,NA,TRBJ2-1,TGTGCCAGCAGTTCCTTAGCGGGAGCCGGCTACAATGAGCAGTTCTTC,CASSSLAGAGYNEQFF
TRBV19,NA,NA,TRBJ2-1,TGTGCCAGCCGCCCCGAACTTACCAACAATGAGCAGTTCTTC,CASRPELTNNEQFF
TRBV27,TRBD2,NA,TRBJ2-1,TGTGCCAGCTCAGGACTAGCGGGGCGAGGGGGGAATGAGCAGTTCTTC,CASSGLAGRGGNEQFF
TRBV9,NA,NA,TRBJ1-1,TGTGCCAGCAGCGTAGGTGAGGGCAGTAAAGCTTTCTTT,CASSVGEGSKAFF
TRBV2,NA,once,TRBJ2-2,TGTGCCAGCAGTGACCCAGGACGGGCCGGGGAGCTGTTTTTT,CASSDPGRAGELFF
TRBV20-1,NA,once,TRBJ2-2,TGCAGTGCTAGTCACGGGAAGCACACCGGGGAGCTGTTTTTT,CSASHGKHTGELFF
TRBV27,NA,NA,TRBJ2-7,TGTGCCAGCAGTTCCCTATCCTACGAGCAGTACTTC,CASSSLSYEQYF
TRBV2,NA,NA,TRBJ2-1,TGTGCCAGTCTTTTGGGGGGCACTGAGCAGTTCTTC,CASLLGGTEQFF
TRBV27,TRBD2,NA,TRBJ2-1,TGTGCCAGCGAACCAGGGCGGTTTAGCGGGAGCTCCTACAATGAGCAGTTCTTC,CASEPGRFSGSSYNEQFF
TRBV14,NA,NA,TRBJ1-1,TGTGCCAGCAGCCAAAGGATGAACACTGAAGCTTTCTTT,CASSQRMNTEAFF
TRBV19,TRBD1,NA,TRBJ1-1,TGTGCCAGTAGGTTAAACAGGGGGAACACTGAAGCTTTCTTT,CASRLNRGNTEAFF
TRBV11-2,TRBD2,NA,TRBJ2-5,TGTGCCAGCAGGCCTCCCGGGGGGAACCAAGAGACCCAGTACTTC,CASRPPGGNQETQYF
TRBV7-9,NA,NA,TRBJ2-1,TGTGCCAGCAGCTTAGTGGAGCAGTTCTTC,CASSLVEQFF
TRBV2,NA,NA,TRBJ2-5,TGTGCCAGCAAAGGGGGTTTACGAGAGACCCAGTACTTC,CASKGGLRETQYF
TRBV6-5,NA,NA,TRBJ2-5,TGTGCCAGCACCATACCCAGTGGGACCCAGTACTTC,CASTIPSGTQYF
TRBV2,NA,NA,TRBJ2-3,TGTGCCAGCAGCGCCGGGACTTCTAGCACAGATACGCAGTATTTT,CASSAGTSSTDTQYF
TRBV6-6,NA,NA,TRBJ1-5,TGTGCCAGCAGTTACTCCGTCAGTTGGCATCAGCCCCAGCATTTT,CASSYSVSWHQPQHF
TRBV23-1,TRBD1,NA,TRBJ1-2,TGCGCCAGCAGCCGAGACAGGGCCGAGAGGCTGGCTGGCTACACCTTC,CASSRDRAERLAGYTF
TRBV14,NA,NA,TRBJ1-1,TGTGCCAGCAGCCAAGTTTTCAACACTGAAGCTTTCTTT,CASSQVFNTEAFF
TRBV4-3,TRBD1,NA,TRBJ1-1,TGCGCCAGCAGCCAGGTAGGACAGGCGAACACTGAAGCTTTCTTT,CASSQVGQANTEAFF
TRBV13,TRBD2,once,TRBJ2-3,TGTGCCAGCAGCTCAGGACCTACTAGCGGGGATTACACAGATACGCAGTATTTT,CASSSGPTSGDYTDTQYF
TRBV7-9,NA,NA,TRBJ2-3,TGTGCCAGCAGCTCCCCGCGAGATACTAGCACAGATACGCAGTATTTT,CASSSPRDTSTDTQYF